This is a list of T cell receptor beta chains from one sample in a study of cytomegalovirus exposure and HLA in healthy donors. Produced via immunoSEQ multiplex PCR; TCRdb's table is partial and in-frame only. The profile shows about 98,000 clones, 87% of them singletons. Sequencing was carried out using PBMCs. The receptors come from a woman aged 25 to 39 in good health and CMV-seronegative. The CDR3 runs from the conserved cysteine through the conserved F or W. Each record gives: CDR3 protein, CDR3 DNA, D gene, V gene, clone size, J gene. D genes are given only for firm matches. A row's size may be missing; if present it is once, few, many or a size class.

CDR3 protein: CASSPAATPYNEQFF
CDR3 DNA: TGTGCCAGCAGCCCCGCGGCAACCCCTTACAATGAGCAGTTCTTC
D gene: -
V gene: TRBV7-2
clone size: -
J gene: TRBJ2-1

CDR3 protein: CASSARTSSGTQYF
CDR3 DNA: TGTGCCAGCAGCGCCCGGACTAGTTCTGGTACGCAGTATTTT
D gene: TRBD2
V gene: TRBV9
clone size: -
J gene: TRBJ2-3

CDR3 protein: CASSSPDRVYNSPLHF
CDR3 DNA: TGTGCCAGCAGTTCCCCGGACAGAGTCTATAATTCACCCCTCCACTTT
D gene: -
V gene: TRBV6-6
clone size: -
J gene: TRBJ1-6

CDR3 protein: CASSLDQGAANEQFF
CDR3 DNA: TGTGCCAGCAGCTTAGATCAGGGGGCCGCCAATGAGCAGTTCTTC
D gene: TRBD1
V gene: TRBV7-7
clone size: -
J gene: TRBJ2-1

CDR3 protein: CASSLYPSGGQDTQYF
CDR3 DNA: TGTGCCAGCAGCTTATATCCCTCGGGGGGGCAAGATACGCAGTATTTT
D gene: TRBD2
V gene: TRBV7-3
clone size: -
J gene: TRBJ2-3

CDR3 protein: CASSQKPSGTYEQYF
CDR3 DNA: TGTGCCAGCAGCCAGAAACCTAGCGGGACCTACGAGCAGTACTTC
D gene: TRBD2
V gene: TRBV4-2
clone size: -
J gene: TRBJ2-7

CDR3 protein: CAARQGRESSSYNEQFF
CDR3 DNA: TGTGCCGCAAGACAAGGGCGGGAGTCTAGCTCCTACAATGAGCAGTTCTTC
D gene: -
V gene: TRBV21-1
clone size: -
J gene: TRBJ2-1

CDR3 protein: CASSYSGGGTQYF
CDR3 DNA: TGCGCCAGCAGCTACTCCGGGGGAGGGACCCAGTACTTC
D gene: -
V gene: TRBV5-1
clone size: -
J gene: TRBJ2-5

CDR3 protein: CASSEGRGDQPQHF
CDR3 DNA: TGTGCCAGCAGCGAGGGGAGGGGAGATCAGCCCCAGCATTTT
D gene: -
V gene: TRBV9
clone size: -
J gene: TRBJ1-5

CDR3 protein: CASSEGYSGQFF
CDR3 DNA: TGTGCCAGCAGTGAAGGATACAGCGGGCAGTTCTTC
D gene: -
V gene: TRBV2
clone size: -
J gene: TRBJ2-1

CDR3 protein: CATSRDPGGNTGELFF
CDR3 DNA: TGTGCCACCAGCAGAGATCCAGGGGGAAACACCGGGGAGCTGTTTTTT
D gene: TRBD1
V gene: TRBV15
clone size: -
J gene: TRBJ2-2

CDR3 protein: CASSVGPDLYNSPLHF
CDR3 DNA: TGTGCCAGCAGCGTAGGTCCTGACTTATATAATTCACCCCTCCACTTT
D gene: -
V gene: TRBV9
clone size: -
J gene: TRBJ1-6

CDR3 protein: CASSPNPSYSGNTIYF
CDR3 DNA: TGTGCCAGCTCACCAAATCCGTCCTACTCTGGAAACACCATATATTTT
D gene: -
V gene: TRBV18
clone size: -
J gene: TRBJ1-3

CDR3 protein: CASSYTGAPNTGELFF
CDR3 DNA: TGTGCCAGCAGTTATACAGGCGCCCCGAACACCGGGGAGCTGTTTTTT
D gene: -
V gene: TRBV11-1
clone size: -
J gene: TRBJ2-2

CDR3 protein: CASSLGGGSGNTIYF
CDR3 DNA: TGTGCCAGCAGCTTGGGCGGGGGCTCTGGAAACACCATATATTTT
D gene: -
V gene: TRBV5-4
clone size: -
J gene: TRBJ1-3

CDR3 protein: CASSLAMTGLTYEQYF
CDR3 DNA: TGCGCCAGCAGCTTGGCCATGACAGGTCTTACCTACGAGCAGTACTTC
D gene: -
V gene: TRBV5-1
clone size: -
J gene: TRBJ2-7

CDR3 protein: CASSQRETNYGYTF
CDR3 DNA: TGCGCCAGCAGCCAGAGGGAGACTAACTATGGCTACACCTTC
D gene: -
V gene: TRBV4-1
clone size: -
J gene: TRBJ1-2

CDR3 protein: CATSRDSWPLPNQPQHF
CDR3 DNA: TGTGCCACCAGCAGAGATTCGTGGCCGCTCCCCAATCAGCCCCAGCATTTT
D gene: -
V gene: TRBV15
clone size: -
J gene: TRBJ1-5

CDR3 protein: CSVGGTAGLFF
CDR3 DNA: TGCAGCGTTGGAGGGACAGCTGGGCTGTTTTTT
D gene: TRBD1
V gene: TRBV29-1
clone size: -
J gene: TRBJ2-2

CDR3 protein: CASSPGQGDTGELFF
CDR3 DNA: TGTGCCAGCAGCCCTGGACAGGGGGACACCGGGGAGCTGTTTTTT
D gene: TRBD1
V gene: TRBV11-1
clone size: -
J gene: TRBJ2-2

CDR3 protein: CASSIEGPGTGELFF
CDR3 DNA: TGTGCCAGCAGTATTGAGGGCCCGGGCACCGGGGAGCTGTTTTTT
D gene: -
V gene: TRBV19
clone size: -
J gene: TRBJ2-2

CDR3 protein: CASRAWATPEQYF
CDR3 DNA: TGTGCCAGCAGGGCCTGGGCCACCCCCGAGCAGTACTTC
D gene: -
V gene: TRBV2
clone size: -
J gene: TRBJ2-7

CDR3 protein: CASSLVSVDNEQFF
CDR3 DNA: TGTGCCAGCAGCTTAGTCAGCGTAGACAATGAGCAGTTCTTC
D gene: -
V gene: TRBV7-3
clone size: -
J gene: TRBJ2-1

CDR3 protein: CASSPETAFYGYTF
CDR3 DNA: TGCGCCAGCAGCCCGGAGACAGCCTTCTATGGCTACACCTTC
D gene: -
V gene: TRBV5-1
clone size: -
J gene: TRBJ1-2

CDR3 protein: CASSYPTQGQFNEQFF
CDR3 DNA: TGTGCCAGCAGTTACCCCACCCAGGGACAGTTCAATGAGCAGTTCTTC
D gene: TRBD1
V gene: TRBV6-6
clone size: -
J gene: TRBJ2-1

CDR3 protein: CASSLFGRAMVDEQFF
CDR3 DNA: TGTGCCAGCAGCTTATTCGGGAGGGCAATGGTCGATGAGCAGTTCTTC
D gene: TRBD2
V gene: TRBV7-6
clone size: -
J gene: TRBJ2-1

CDR3 protein: CSVEAMGQGTDTQYF
CDR3 DNA: TGCAGCGTTGAAGCAATGGGACAGGGCACAGATACGCAGTATTTT
D gene: TRBD1
V gene: TRBV29-1
clone size: once
J gene: TRBJ2-3

CDR3 protein: CASSPWGTQDHNEQFF
CDR3 DNA: TGTGCCAGCAGTCCATGGGGGACTCAGGACCACAATGAGCAGTTCTTC
D gene: -
V gene: TRBV28
clone size: -
J gene: TRBJ2-1

CDR3 protein: CASSTGETQYF
CDR3 DNA: TGCGCCAGCAGCACCGGAGAGACCCAGTACTTC
D gene: -
V gene: TRBV5-1
clone size: -
J gene: TRBJ2-5

CDR3 protein: CASSLEWDSPYEQYF
CDR3 DNA: TGTGCCAGCAGTTTAGAATGGGACAGTCCCTACGAGCAGTACTTC
D gene: TRBD1
V gene: TRBV28
clone size: -
J gene: TRBJ2-7